Listed below are T cell receptor beta chains from one sample, sequenced in a study of cytomegalovirus exposure and HLA in healthy donors. Using immunoSEQ multiplex PCR, the repertoire was profiled, and TCRdb retains in-frame clones only, with some absent. The sample consists of approximately 170,000 clones, approximately 81% of them appearing once. What was sequenced was PBMCs. The receptors stem from a man over 45 in good health and CMV-seropositive. The CDR3 runs from the conserved cysteine through the conserved F or W. The D gene is left open where the match is weak. Clone size is stated in some rows and not others, as once, few, many or a class when expanded.

clone_size | d_call | j_call | v_call | cdr3_aa | cdr3_nt
NA | TRBD1 | TRBJ2-5 | TRBV30 | CAWSVGTGETQYF | TGTGCCTGGAGTGTAGGGACAGGGGAGACCCAGTACTTC
NA | NA | TRBJ2-5 | TRBV29-1 | CSYQLASSWETQYF | TGCAGCTATCAGTTGGCTAGCTCGTGGGAGACCCAGTACTTC
NA | TRBD2 | TRBJ2-3 | TRBV6-1 | CASRGTSGRADTQYF | TGTGCCAGCAGGGGGACTAGCGGGAGGGCAGATACGCAGTATTTT
NA | TRBD2 | TRBJ2-3 | TRBV10-3 | CACGLAGARRTDTQYF | TGTGCATGCGGACTAGCGGGGGCCCGACGCACAGATACGCAGTATTTT
NA | NA | TRBJ1-5 | TRBV28 | CASSGGVKQPQHF | TGTGCCAGCAGTGGGGGGGTAAAGCAGCCCCAGCATTTT
few | NA | TRBJ2-7 | TRBV5-8 | CASSLPGTYEQYF | TGTGCCAGCAGCCTTCCAGGGACCTACGAGCAGTACTTC
NA | TRBD2 | TRBJ2-7 | TRBV4-2 | CASSQYLAGGPGASEQYF | TGTGCCAGCAGCCAATATCTAGCGGGAGGGCCAGGGGCCTCCGAGCAGTACTTC
NA | NA | TRBJ2-1 | TRBV7-9 | CAVKLGGRSYNEQFF | TGTGCAGTTAAACTAGGAGGGAGGTCCTACAATGAGCAGTTCTTC
NA | NA | TRBJ1-3 | TRBV30 | CATNGPGGGNTIYF | TGTGCCACAAACGGGCCCGGGGGTGGAAACACCATATATTTT
NA | TRBD2 | TRBJ2-3 | TRBV7-3 | CASSPRRAGNTDTQYF | TGTGCCAGCAGCCCCCGGAGAGCGGGAAACACAGATACGCAGTATTTT
NA | TRBD1 | TRBJ2-5 | TRBV7-9 | CASSSQDRVVNETQYF | TGTGCCAGCAGCTCGCAGGACAGGGTGGTTAATGAGACCCAGTACTTC
NA | TRBD1 | TRBJ1-4 | TRBV6-5 | CASSLSGQGREKLFF | TGTGCCAGCAGCTTATCAGGACAGGGGAGGGAAAAACTGTTTTTT
NA | NA | TRBJ1-5 | TRBV30 | CAWSGGRNQPQHF | TGTGCCTGGAGTGGAGGGAGGAATCAGCCCCAGCATTTT
NA | NA | TRBJ1-2 | TRBV4-1 | CASSQVAGVLGYGYTF | TGCGCCAGCAGCCAAGTAGCGGGCGTTTTAGGCTATGGCTACACCTTC
NA | TRBD2 | TRBJ2-1 | TRBV9 | CASSTRLAGGNEQFF | TGTGCCAGCAGCACCCGACTAGCGGGAGGTAATGAGCAGTTCTTC
few | NA | TRBJ1-2 | TRBV2 | CASSVTQNYGYTF | TGTGCCAGCAGTGTTACACAGAACTATGGCTACACCTTC
NA | TRBD2 | TRBJ2-1 | TRBV4-1 | CASSQRGSGGASYNEQFF | TGCGCCAGCAGCCAACGAGGGAGCGGGGGGGCTTCCTACAATGAGCAGTTCTTC
NA | NA | TRBJ2-7 | TRBV5-6 | CASSLPGYEQYF | TGTGCCAGCAGCTTGCCCGGCTACGAGCAGTACTTC
NA | TRBD1 | TRBJ1-3 | TRBV9 | CASSVATLGRGQGDSGNTIYF | TGTGCCAGCAGCGTAGCTACGCTGGGTAGGGGACAGGGGGACTCTGGAAACACCATATATTTT
NA | NA | TRBJ1-1 | TRBV5-1 | CASSLESSEAFF | TGCGCCAGCAGCTTGGAATCGTCTGAAGCTTTCTTT
NA | TRBD1 | TRBJ2-2 | TRBV10-2 | CASTTGAPGRELFF | TGCGCCAGTACGACAGGGGCCCCCGGGAGGGAGCTGTTTTTT
once | NA | TRBJ2-7 | TRBV7-2 | CASSLRGHLSSYEQYF | TGTGCCAGCAGCTTAAGGGGACATCTCTCCTCCTACGAGCAGTACTTC
NA | NA | TRBJ2-7 | TRBV18 | CASSTRTAGPGEQYF | TGTGCCAGCTCAACCAGGACGGCTGGGCCGGGGGAGCAGTACTTC
NA | NA | TRBJ1-5 | TRBV30 | CAWSADRNQPQHF | TGTGCCTGGAGTGCTGACAGGAATCAGCCCCAGCATTTT
NA | TRBD1 | TRBJ1-4 | TRBV5-5 | CASSLAGQGLEKLFF | TGTGCCAGCAGCTTGGCAGGACAGGGGCTTGAAAAACTGTTTTTT
NA | NA | TRBJ1-5 | TRBV7-8 | CASSLDLASQPQHF | TGTGCCAGCAGCTTAGATCTGGCATCTCAGCCCCAGCATTTT
NA | NA | TRBJ2-1 | TRBV28 | CASSIAAGPYNEQFF | TGTGCCAGCTCGATAGCCGCCGGTCCCTACAATGAGCAGTTCTTC
NA | NA | TRBJ2-7 | TRBV19 | CASQGGLYEQYF | TGTGCCAGCCAGGGGGGCCTCTACGAGCAGTACTTC
NA | TRBD1 | TRBJ2-7 | TRBV27 | CASSSSSQGATYEQYF | TGTGCCAGCAGTTCCAGTTCCCAGGGGGCTACCTACGAGCAGTACTTC
NA | TRBD2 | TRBJ2-5 | TRBV28 | CASSLLGRTGGQETQYF | TGTGCCAGCAGTTTATTGGGTCGAACGGGGGGCCAAGAGACCCAGTACTTC
NA | TRBD2 | TRBJ2-1 | TRBV6-1 | CASLGGRVTYNEQFF | TGTGCCAGCCTAGGTGGGAGGGTCACCTACAATGAGCAGTTCTTC
few | TRBD1 | TRBJ2-7 | TRBV28 | CASSQGDRASYEQYF | TGTGCCAGCAGCCAAGGGGACAGGGCTTCCTACGAGCAGTACTTC
NA | TRBD1 | TRBJ1-3 | TRBV30 | CAWTTGVGNTIYF | TGTGCCTGGACCACAGGGGTAGGAAACACCATATATTTT
NA | TRBD2 | TRBJ2-3 | TRBV18 | CASSPTSGPSTDTQYF | TGTGCCAGCTCACCTACTAGCGGGCCTAGCACAGATACGCAGTATTTT
NA | TRBD1 | TRBJ1-4 | TRBV5-4 | CASSGAGTANEKLFF | TGTGCCAGCAGCGGGGCCGGGACAGCTAATGAAAAACTGTTTTTT
NA | TRBD1 | TRBJ1-2 | TRBV2 | CASSRDREVYGYTF | TGTGCCAGCAGCCGGGACAGAGAGGTATATGGCTACACCTTC
NA | NA | TRBJ1-1 | TRBV6-5 | CASSPVGATEAFF | TGTGCCAGCAGCCCCGTGGGGGCCACTGAAGCTTTCTTT
NA | NA | TRBJ2-2 | TRBV7-3 | CASSPQGTNTGELFF | TGTGCCAGCAGCCCCCAGGGGACGAACACCGGGGAGCTGTTTTTT
NA | TRBD1 | TRBJ1-2 | TRBV11-2 | CASSHQDKGQGGYGYTF | TGTGCCAGCAGCCATCAAGACAAGGGACAGGGGGGTTATGGCTACACCTTC
NA | TRBD2 | TRBJ2-1 | TRBV5-1 | CASSPPLAGGRDEQFF | TGCGCCAGCAGCCCTCCCCTAGCGGGGGGCCGGGATGAGCAGTTCTTC
NA | NA | TRBJ1-1 | TRBV5-1 | CASSVRTENTEAFF | TGCGCCAGCAGCGTTAGGACAGAGAACACTGAAGCTTTCTTT
NA | NA | TRBJ1-1 | TRBV29-1 | CSVEDRWSRRLNTEAFF | TGCAGCGTTGAAGATCGGTGGAGTCGGCGCTTGAACACTGAAGCTTTCTTT
NA | TRBD1 | TRBJ1-1 | TRBV9 | CASSVRGQGDTEAFF | TGTGCCAGCAGCGTAAGGGGACAGGGTGACACTGAAGCTTTCTTT
NA | TRBD2 | TRBJ2-7 | TRBV5-1 | CASSLVSSGKGGYEQYF | TGCGCCAGCAGCTTGGTGAGTAGCGGGAAAGGTGGCTACGAGCAGTACTTC
few | NA | TRBJ1-2 | TRBV5-4 | CASSFLSGYTF | TGTGCCAGCAGCTTCTTGTCCGGCTACACCTTC
NA | TRBD1 | TRBJ2-7 | TRBV20-1 | CSATRGYEQYF | TGCAGTGCTACCAGGGGGTACGAGCAGTACTTC
NA | TRBD1 | TRBJ2-2 | TRBV4-2 | CASSRLQGANTGELFF | TGTGCCAGCAGCCGACTTCAGGGGGCTAACACCGGGGAGCTGTTTTTT
NA | NA | TRBJ1-2 | TRBV15 | CATSRDLQAHGYTF | TGTGCCACCAGCAGAGATTTACAGGCGCATGGCTACACCTTC
NA | NA | TRBJ1-5 | TRBV23-1 | CASSQTRGNQPQHF | TGCGCCAGCAGTCAAACCAGGGGAAATCAGCCCCAGCATTTT
once | TRBD1 | TRBJ1-5 | TRBV27 | CASSLRQGPNQPQHF | TGTGCCAGCAGTTTGCGACAGGGCCCAAATCAGCCCCAGCATTTT
NA | TRBD2 | TRBJ2-5 | TRBV7-3 | CAEGLAESETQYF | TGTGCCGAAGGACTAGCCGAGTCGGAGACCCAGTACTTC
few | TRBD1 | TRBJ1-1 | TRBV30 | CAWTGWDRGRRTEAFF | TGTGCCTGGACCGGATGGGACAGGGGGCGTCGGACTGAAGCTTTCTTT
NA | TRBD1 | TRBJ1-4 | TRBV7-2 | CASNRGGFNEKLFF | TGTGCCAGCAACCGAGGGGGCTTTAATGAAAAACTGTTTTTT